This T cell receptor (beta chain) was observed in a study of cytomegalovirus exposure and HLA in healthy donors (dated by TCRdb to about 2017). For context, the study as a whole: An earlier analysis of 550 to 700 of the donors reported 276 Gb of sequence data and roughly 110 million unique TCR beta sequences from some 180 million T cells. Across around 400 genotyped donors of the cohort, an average of roughly 230,000 unique TCR beta nucleotide sequences per donor were sequenced, and around 19% of those sequences were non-productive. An early release covering some 640 HLA-typed donors comprised roughly 300 gigabases of sequencing data and 85 million to 100 million unique TCR sequences. Roughly 5 DR-DQ haplotypes were handled as single units for association and clustering, since linkage in the cohort was strong. High-throughput TCR immunosequencing, statistical association of individual TCRs with disease status, and machine learning were combined to predict cytomegalovirus infection status. The genetic ancestry cluster associated with self-reported Caucasian donors included 81% of the approximately 430 genotyped donors. All discovery cohort repertoires had been generated on a single sequencing platform. A later genetic analysis used genome-wide SNP genotypes for about three fifths of the 666 donors, treating that subset as a discovery cohort. A separate validation cohort of roughly 110 different subjects was used in addition to the roughly 700-subject first cohort. HLA typing included class I and class II loci at four-digit resolution. Donor age, sex, ethnicity and CMV serostatus were collected together with the repertoire data. In an earlier analysis of roughly 580 of the donors, high-throughput TCR beta sequencing was used to judge whether each TCR beta V gene segment behaved as functional or pseudogenic. Using immunosequencing, the study profiled T cell repertoires from 550 to 750 subjects and related those repertoires to cytomegalovirus serostatus. The later analysis used no new phenotypic data to find candidate immune exposures, relying instead on TCR beta sequences and their occurrence across donors. The number of typed donors differed by locus: about 629-630 for A, B, C, DRB1 and DQB1; about 520 for DQA1; some 590 for DPA1; and about 450 for DPB1. The study aimed to test whether cataloging public T cell receptors could reveal signatures of past pathogen exposure. To study patterns of TCR occurrence, a later analysis re-analyzed previously published TCR beta repertoires from 500 to 850 donors and added high-resolution HLA genotyping. The research as a whole found: Linkage disequilibrium might explain the correlated functional status among segregating V segments, but an unknown experimental factor could not be excluded. An earlier analysis of several hundred of the donors showed that most TCR beta V segments appeared in productive rearrangements either about 87% or about 30% of the time, which broadly matched IMGT annotations. A later genetic analysis reported fewer N-insertions in productive TCRs among donors in an Asian-associated ancestry cluster than the roughly 720-donor mean. Strong co-occurrence of HLA alleles, especially DR and DQ, made assigning TCR associations to individual alleles difficult. In both the original and validation cohorts, the classifier was reported to diagnose cytomegalovirus status with high specificity and sensitivity. A total of around 150 TCR beta chains were listed by the study as associated with cytomegalovirus. Most CMV-associated TCR beta chains appeared to be HLA-restricted in a later analysis, and the HLA associations seemed to be driven largely by CMV exposure. Only TCR beta chains were sequenced in this cohort, and the absence of alpha or paired-chain data limited detectable features. In vitro tests confirmed that a few of the cytomegalovirus-associated TCR beta chains recognize cytomegalovirus antigens. A further reported finding was that TCR beta sequences accurately predicted the HLA-A and HLA-B alleles for most subjects in the first cohort. According to a later analysis, parvovirus B19, influenza, CMV and Epstein-Barr virus appeared linked to several top co-occurrence clusters. According to a later analysis, TCR association rates differed among HLA loci, with DRB1 alleles showing the most associated TCRs and HLA-C alleles showing the fewest. A later analysis associated 15,000 to 20,000 TCR beta sequences with specific HLA alleles at a false discovery rate of 0.05. The 87-base-pair reads could not distinguish some IMGT-functional V segments, including TRBV6-2 and TRBV6-3, so those segments were excluded. Because HLA typing was missing for some donors at each locus, association tests included only the typed subset. Across donors, most TCR sequences were observed very rarely, whereas some public TCRs were present in many individuals. For the cohort, immune exposure information was limited to CMV serostatus. Because counts were too low, 15 to 20 rarely observed V segments, including chromosome 9 orphons, were left out of the earlier analysis of roughly 600 of the donors. A later genetic analysis associated a missense DCLRE1C variant with V-gene and J-gene trimming of TCR beta chains, and an independent cohort replicated the association. The presence/absence analyses assumed that sequencing depth was roughly uniform across donors, and that assumption may not be true. A cluster of highly shared sequence variants was judged likely to be a technical artifact of the sequencing pipeline. A later analysis found that HLA-associated TCR beta chains were more clonally expanded and had lower generation probabilities than equally common non-associated chains. According to the authors, the approach could potentially be generalized to other disease states and immunological phenotypes.

About this clone itself: Its target antigen remains unknown. Base qualities are not recorded, but no much larger clone differs from it by a single base.

The junction shows trimming of 5 bases on V and 0 bases on J, plus 14 bases between the germline ends. There are 15 amino acids in the CDR3, from cysteine to phenylalanine inclusive. The CDR3 DNA has 45 bases and is translated from base 1. The germline V gene (reference sequence) sets CDR1 to LNHDA and CDR2 to SQIVND. In total, approximately 610 healthy bone marrow donors made up the cohort. At the time of sampling, every cohort member was nominally healthy, though immune exposures that went unrecorded were likely present. The donor tested CMV seropositive and was one of the 289 seropositive cohort members. Each donor provided a peripheral blood sample, and peripheral blood mononuclear cells were used for TCR beta sequencing. Genomic DNA was extracted from the blood cell samples with the Qiagen DNeasy Blood Extraction Kit. The library was generated by the immunoSEQ multiplex PCR assay. The multiplex PCR relied on a mix of 60 forward primers for TCR Vbeta segments and 13 reverse primers for TCR Jbeta segments. Amplification of the CDR3 region of rearranged TCR beta genes was performed with a multiplex PCR assay on genomic DNA. The amplified TCR beta libraries were sequenced on the Illumina HiSeq System as 87-base-pair reads. Processing in the source paper ran as follows. In a later analysis, some 80 million unique TCR beta chains were counted across the 500 to 850 repertoires, and approximately 11 million of these chains were shared by at least two donors. Raw reads were error-corrected and collapsed into unique sequences with a nearest-neighbor algorithm that merged closely related sequences to remove PCR and sequencing errors. V, D and J gene segments were assigned by aligning CDR3 sequences to IMGT reference sequences. For a sequence to be retained, a match of at least six nucleotides to both a V gene segment and a J gene segment was required. Rearrangements were classified as productive when the CDR3 lacked stop codons and remained in frame with V and J, and all other rearrangements were classified as non-productive. CDR3 was defined according to IMGT convention as the region running from the second conserved V-encoded cysteine to the conserved J-encoded phenylalanine. Sequences without an unambiguous match to a single V gene segment were excluded from the earlier analysis of over 500 of the donors. An earlier analysis of a few hundred of the donors classified V segments as functional when productive rearrangements were above 56.7% and as segregating when the standard deviation between donors was above 5%. A statistical classification framework was built to diagnose cytomegalovirus status from the catalog of TCR beta chain sequences. In a later analysis, V and J genes were assigned by comparing TCR nucleotide sequences against IMGT/GENE-DB human TR gene sequences. In a later analysis, CDR3 sequences and most-parsimonious VDJ recombination scenarios were assigned using the TCRdist pipeline. In a later analysis, every TCR beta chain was defined by the combination of its CDR3 amino acid sequence and its V-gene family, and reads without a unique V-gene family were dropped. In a later analysis, fewer than 650 highly shared, low-generation-probability nucleotide sequences were removed to address suspected cross-contamination and a sequencing artifact. In a later analysis, a clonal expansion index was calculated for each public chain from normalized within-repertoire ranks of inferred template counts. Generation probabilities in a later analysis came from a VDJ recombination model fitted to out-of-frame rearrangements, and those results were checked against IGoR. In a later analysis, TCR-TCR, TCR-HLA and TCR-CMV co-occurrence was scored with hypergeometric tests, and a repertoire-size bias correction was applied to TCR pairs. False discovery rates were estimated in a later analysis by permuting HLA or CMV assignments 20 times. A later analysis grouped co-occurring TCRs with DBSCAN, adding TCRdist sequence similarity when clustering within HLA-allele-positive subsets. Co-occurrence clustering excluded repertoires with fewer than 30,000 or more than 120,000 public chains, plus five with anomalous nucleotide sharing. Imported from immuneACCESS, the table was reduced by TCRdb to in-frame sequences with V and J called. These copies leave out some clones; in studies compared against another copy, an unresolved V gene accounts for under half, and the cause of the remainder is not known. V and J calls plus clone size are reproduced from that table; the DNA served to infer D and trimming. Present in this sample are 90,000 to 100,000 clones, about 75% of which were seen just once. The top ten clonotypes cover roughly 7% of the sample.

The TCR comes from a man aged 40-49 years in good health and CMV-seropositive. The chain is encoded by TRBV19 joined to TRBJ2-7, with the D gene not confidently named. The source material was PBMCs. This receptor carries the CDR3 CASSPQAYSSYEQYF. The bases read TGTGCCAGTAGTCCCCAGGCCTATAGCTCCTACGAGCAGTACTTC.